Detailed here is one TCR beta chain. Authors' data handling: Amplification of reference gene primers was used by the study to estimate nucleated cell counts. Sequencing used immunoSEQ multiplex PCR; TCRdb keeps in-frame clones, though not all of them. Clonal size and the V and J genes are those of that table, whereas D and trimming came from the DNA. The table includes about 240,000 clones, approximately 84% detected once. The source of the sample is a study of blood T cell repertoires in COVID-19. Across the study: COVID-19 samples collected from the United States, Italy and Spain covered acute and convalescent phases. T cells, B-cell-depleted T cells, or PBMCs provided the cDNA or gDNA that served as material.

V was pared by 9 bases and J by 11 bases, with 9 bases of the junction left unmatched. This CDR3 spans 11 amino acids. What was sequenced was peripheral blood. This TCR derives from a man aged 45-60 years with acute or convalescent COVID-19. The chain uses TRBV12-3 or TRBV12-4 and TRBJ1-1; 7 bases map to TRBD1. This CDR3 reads CASRFGQVAFF. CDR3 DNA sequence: TGTGCCAGTAGATTCGGACAGGTGGCTTTCTTT.